The present T cell receptor beta chain was sequenced within a study of T cells after yellow fever vaccination. Overall study: Preparation of fractions with low cell numbers was performed using SMART-Seq v4 Ultra Low Input. Study-level points and caveats: From the bulk population, abundant clonotypes could contaminate and appear within FACS-sorted repertoires. Subsequent to the booster, the majority of primary-vaccination clones reappeared (around 95% CD4, approximately 90% CD8).

Germline loops: CDR1 SEHNR, CDR2 FQNEAQ (reference sequence). V lost 3 bases, J lost 0 bases, and 2 bases stayed unmatched. This CDR3 has 16 amino acids. The authors made TCR cDNA by 5'RACE template switching, adding a universal primer site and UMIs. TCRdb redid the calling of the 5' RACE reads with MiXCR, one entry per CDR3 protein. The sample gives some 150,000 distinct CDR3 sequences, approximately 6.6% of which show up once; 0.5% to 0.65% is in the top ten. This clonotype was recorded at least ten times. What it recognizes is unknown. The input for sequencing was CD4+ T cells sorted from PBMCs, taken 10 days after the yellow fever booster vaccination. This chain connects TRBV7-9 to TRBJ2-5; 12 bases are shared with TRBD2. The clonotype originates from a man aged 25-40 years who received the YFV17D yellow fever vaccine. The CDR3 DNA is TGTGCCAGCAGCTTTCTAGCGGGAGGGTACCAAGAGACCCAGTACTTC. Translating gives CASSFLAGGYQETQYF.